The text below deals with one T cell receptor (beta chain). TCRdb keeps only in-frame clones here, not all; method: immunoSEQ multiplex PCR. Among 300,000 to 350,000 clones, 85% to 90% were seen once, and the ten largest hold about 0.94%. The germline CDR1 and CDR2 sequences are KGHSH and LQKENI. After removal of 2 bases from V and 5 bases from J, the junction contained 5 bases not matched to a gene. The CDR3 consists of 15 residues. This sample is drawn from a study of blood T cell repertoires in COVID-19. As for the study in general: The United States, Italy and Spain were the sources of the acute and convalescent COVID-19 samples. In each case, the material was cDNA or gDNA derived from T cells, B-cell-depleted T cells, or PBMCs.

Enrollees, about 18 to 90 years old, lived in some 24 US areas. Within 2 weeks before study entry, exposed participants met a COVID-19 case. Sequences were obtained from PBMCs or T cells enriched from blood (not recorded which). The sequence derives from a woman aged 25 to 39 who had been exposed to COVID-19. V is TRBV18 and J is TRBJ2-5; 10 nucleotides agree with TRBD2. The CDR3 region has the DNA TGTGCCAGCTCACCAGGTAGCGGGAGGTTTGAGACCCAGTACTTC. Residues: CASSPGSGRFETQYF.